A selection of T cell receptor beta chains follows, all from one sample in a study of shared clonotypes between healthy human individuals. Some clones are missing from TCRdb's copy, which holds only in-frame ones; the method was immunoSEQ multiplex PCR. The table records about 580,000 clones, roughly 98% of them present only once. Sequencing was performed on naive CD8+ T cells sorted from blood. These receptor sequences come from a man between 25 and 39 years old in good health. The CDR3 runs from the conserved cysteine through the conserved F or W. The D gene is left open where the match is weak.

J: TRBJ2-1
D: -
V: TRBV30
CDR3: CAWRKVGTVWNEQFF
DNA: TGTGCCTGGAGAAAAGTTGGGACGGTTTGGAATGAGCAGTTCTTC

J: TRBJ1-2
D: TRBD1
V: TRBV7-6
CDR3: CASSLGTGLNYGYTF
DNA: TGTGCCAGCAGCTTAGGGACAGGATTAAACTATGGCTACACCTTC

J: TRBJ2-7
D: -
V: TRBV27
CDR3: CASSLGSDEQYF
DNA: TGTGCCAGCAGTTTAGGATCCGACGAGCAGTACTTC

J: TRBJ2-4
D: -
V: TRBV6-6
CDR3: CASRVGVSDKNIQYF
DNA: TGTGCCAGCAGGGTGGGGGTTAGCGACAAAAACATTCAGTACTTC

J: TRBJ2-1
D: TRBD2
V: TRBV7-9
CDR3: CASETSGSFSNEQFF
DNA: TGTGCCAGCGAGACTAGCGGGAGTTTCAGTAATGAGCAGTTCTTC

J: TRBJ2-1
D: TRBD2
V: TRBV15
CDR3: CATSLETSIGDEQFF
DNA: TGTGCCACCAGCCTCGAGACTAGCATCGGGGATGAGCAGTTCTTC

J: TRBJ2-3
D: TRBD2
V: TRBV11-2
CDR3: CASSFGRSGRSTDTQYF
DNA: TGTGCCAGCAGCTTTGGGAGGAGCGGGAGAAGCACAGATACGCAGTATTTT

J: TRBJ1-1
D: -
V: TRBV28
CDR3: CASSLTGLNTEAFF
DNA: TGTGCCAGCAGTCTTACAGGGCTGAACACTGAAGCTTTCTTT

J: TRBJ2-7
D: -
V: TRBV11-2
CDR3: CASSLVASLGDEQYF
DNA: TGTGCCAGCAGCTTAGTGGCCAGTCTCGGGGACGAGCAGTACTTC

J: TRBJ2-1
D: TRBD2
V: TRBV10-3
CDR3: CAISEFPSGSSYNEQFF
DNA: TGTGCCATCAGTGAGTTCCCTAGCGGGAGCTCCTACAATGAGCAGTTCTTC

J: TRBJ2-5
D: TRBD1
V: TRBV2
CDR3: CASSEPGQGRLSQETQYF
DNA: TGTGCCAGCAGTGAGCCGGGACAGGGGAGACTTTCGCAAGAGACCCAGTACTTC